This T cell receptor (beta chain) is drawn from a study of CD8 T cells in Susac syndrome. The study sequenced TCR beta in blood CD8+ and CD4+ T cells. Isolation of CD8+ and CD4+ T cells was performed negatively, whereas enrichment of TEMRA cells was done by FACS. The CDR3 is 16 residues long. V shed 4 bases, J shed 2 bases, and the junction held 7 bases outside the gene matches. Germline CDR1 reads SGHTA; CDR2 reads FQGNSA. An input of roughly 0.45 to 1 ug of RNA was subjected to reverse transcription using random hexamers. Amplification of TCR beta CDR3 across 54 Vbeta and 13 Jbeta was performed with immunoSEQ multiplex PCR. Via MiXCR, TCRdb re-called the immunoSEQ multiplex PCR reads, giving one row per CDR3 protein. The data hold some 120,000 distinct CDR3 sequences, with around 92% observed a single time.

The TCR sequence derives from a human donor in good health. The V gene is TRBV7-2, the J gene TRBJ2-7; 11 bases line up with TRBD2. Sequenced: CD8+ T cells from PBMCs. Here the CDR3 DNA reads TGTGCCAGCAGCTCACGGGGACTAGCGGCTACCTACGAGCAGTACTTC. Protein: CASSSRGLAATYEQYF.